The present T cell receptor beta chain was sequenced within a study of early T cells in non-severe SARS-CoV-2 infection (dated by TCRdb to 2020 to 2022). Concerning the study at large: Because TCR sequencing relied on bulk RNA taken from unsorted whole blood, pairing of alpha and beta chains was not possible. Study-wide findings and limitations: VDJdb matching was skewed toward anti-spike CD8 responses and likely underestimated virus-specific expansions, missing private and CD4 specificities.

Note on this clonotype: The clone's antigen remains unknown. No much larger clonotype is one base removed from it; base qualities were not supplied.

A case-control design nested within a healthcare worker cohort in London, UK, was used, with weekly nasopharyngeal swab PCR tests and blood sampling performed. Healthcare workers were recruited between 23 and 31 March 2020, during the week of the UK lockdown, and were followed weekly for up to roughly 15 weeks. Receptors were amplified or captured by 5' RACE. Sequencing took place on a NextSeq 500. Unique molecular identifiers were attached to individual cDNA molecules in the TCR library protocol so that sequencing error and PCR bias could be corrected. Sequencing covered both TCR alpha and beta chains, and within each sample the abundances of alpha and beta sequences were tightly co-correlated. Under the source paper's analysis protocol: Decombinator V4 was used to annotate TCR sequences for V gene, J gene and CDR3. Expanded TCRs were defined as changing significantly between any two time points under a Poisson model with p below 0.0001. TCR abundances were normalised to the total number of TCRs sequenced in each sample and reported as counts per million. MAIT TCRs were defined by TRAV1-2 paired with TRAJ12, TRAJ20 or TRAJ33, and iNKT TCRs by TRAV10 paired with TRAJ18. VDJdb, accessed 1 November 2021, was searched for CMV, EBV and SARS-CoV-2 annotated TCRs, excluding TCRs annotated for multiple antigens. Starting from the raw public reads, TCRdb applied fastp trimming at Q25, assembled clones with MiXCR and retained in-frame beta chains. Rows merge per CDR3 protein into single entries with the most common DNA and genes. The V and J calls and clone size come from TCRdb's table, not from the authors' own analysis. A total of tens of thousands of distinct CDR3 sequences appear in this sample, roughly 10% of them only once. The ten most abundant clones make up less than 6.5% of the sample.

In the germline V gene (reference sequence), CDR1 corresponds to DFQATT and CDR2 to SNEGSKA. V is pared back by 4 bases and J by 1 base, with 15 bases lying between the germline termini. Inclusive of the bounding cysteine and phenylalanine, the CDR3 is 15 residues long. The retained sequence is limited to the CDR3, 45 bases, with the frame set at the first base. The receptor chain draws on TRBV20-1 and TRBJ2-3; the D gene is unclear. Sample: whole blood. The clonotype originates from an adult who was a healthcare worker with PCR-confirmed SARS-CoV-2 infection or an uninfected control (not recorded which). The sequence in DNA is TGCAGTGCTATGATCTTCACCTCGGGCACAGATACGCAGTATTTT. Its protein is CSAMIFTSGTDTQYF.